The clone carrying this TCR beta chain showed up just a few times. The entry originates in a study of blood T cell repertoires in COVID-19. Libraries were prepared by immunoSEQ multiplex PCR; TCRdb keeps only in-frame clonotypes and omits some of them. The table includes about 140,000 clones, around 80% detected once. Germline CDR1 and CDR2: SGHRS and YFSETQ. The CDR3 runs to 16 residues. Trimming cost V 3 bases and J 7 bases, with 20 bases left between them. The sample comprised peripheral blood. The sequence derives from a man aged 70 or older who had recovered from COVID-19. The rearrangement uses TRBV5-1 and TRBJ1-5, with D possibly matching TRBD1 (5 bases). The CDR3 loop reads CASSWGVREAGQPQHF. The CDR3 DNA is TGCGCCAGCAGCTGGGGAGTCAGGGAGGCGGGACAGCCCCAGCATTTT.